This TCR beta chain appears in the sequencing data of a study of T-cell memory formation after mild COVID-19. Study-wide points: From day 15 to 85, contracting clones were balanced between CD4 and CD8, whereas later expanders leaned toward CD4+. Shrinking CD4+ clones were chiefly CM and EM; CD8+ ones were chiefly EMRA.

This clonotype was seen only a few times. Its cognate antigen is unknown. A single record per CDR3 protein comes from TCRdb applying MiXCR to the 5' RACE reads. The sample includes 410,000 or so distinct CDR3 sequences, around 22% of them seen just once. V lost 6 bases, J lost 4 bases, and 5 bases stayed unmatched. Germline loops: CDR1 LGHDT, CDR2 YNNKEL (reference sequence). The CDR3 contains 13 residues. Sequencing was done on a sample of PBMCs or a T cell subset sorted from them (not recorded which). The sequence derives from an adult woman who had mild COVID-19 (a few samples of this study predate the infection). Cell type and time point are not known. The chain is built from TRBV3-1 and TRBJ1-2; 7 nucleotides agree with TRBD1. For the CDR3, the DNA is TGTGCCAGCAGACCGACAGGGATCTATGGCTACACCTTC. It encodes CASRPTGIYGYTF.